The entry below gives a single T cell receptor beta chain sequence along with its context. Its matching antigen is unknown. This sample is part of a study of STAT3 mutations in large granular lymphocyte leukemia. Looking at the study overall: Roughly half the longitudinally sequenced T-LGLL patients had canonical STAT3 mutations. Overall study findings and caveats: A small but highly pathogenic clone may have been missed. In several patients, dominant TCR clone burden exceeded STAT3 mutant burden, suggesting STAT3 mutation arose secondarily. Clonal expansion was inferred from other time points because no sample existed at each clone's first appearance. Every T-LGLL patient had at least one immunodominant TCRbeta clonotype.

Trimming removed 0 bases at V and 8 bases at J, with 13 bases between. Germline V gives CDR1 LGHNA, CDR2 YSLEER. The CDR3 contains 14 residues. Only in-frame clones appear in the TCRdb table, and some are missing; sequencing was by immunoSEQ multiplex PCR. The sample consists of thousands of clones, more than 80% of them appearing once. The clonotype was recovered from a woman in her seventies with T-cell large granular lymphocyte leukemia. Some clones in this sample may be carry-over from other donors' samples. Sequencing was carried out using peripheral blood mononuclear cells. The chain carries TRBV4-3 and TRBJ1-1; D call uncertain. The CDR3 region is CASSQDIVEREAFF. Here the CDR3 DNA reads TGCGCCAGCAGCCAAGATATAGTGGAGCGCGAAGCTTTCTTT.